Included here is one T cell receptor (beta chain) sequence, with context. Antigen specificity is unknown. Germline V gene sequence: CDR1 SGDLS, CDR2 YYNGEE. Trimming left V 1 base short and J 3 bases short, with 8 bases between. The CDR3 is made up of 15 amino acids. This record belongs to a study of beta chain features in type 1 diabetes. Study-wide background: Investigators examined 85 million to 110 million sorted cells across all samples. Study-level points and caveats: Within each of all four CD4+ subsets, Type 1 diabetes patients had TCRB CDR3s that were moderately but significantly shorter. A greater similarity of naive, central memory and Treg TCRB repertoires was seen among patients than among healthy donors.

Every isolated RNA sample was fully reverse transcribed, so sequencing captured expressed TCRB transcripts. The data were produced by immunoSEQ multiplex PCR, yet TCRdb's version contains in-frame clones alone and is incomplete. The sample gives about 900,000 clones, 15% to 20% of which show up once; about 0.025% is in the top ten. The sample consisted of naive CD4+ T cells from blood. The chain employs TRBV9 and TRBJ2-6; D gene unclear. The source of this sequence is a woman under 30 in good health. The CDR3 protein is CASSVSTSGANVLTF. CDR3 sequence (DNA): TGTGCCAGCAGCGTAAGTACGAGTGGGGCCAACGTCCTGACTTTC.